Each of the 27 T cell receptor beta chains below was sequenced from the same sample in a study of vaccination effects on CD4 cells after COVID-19 (dated by TCRdb to about 2022). After about 9 days of culture, CD4+ T cells were isolated with the EasySep CD4+ T cell isolation kit. Each participant received two doses of an mRNA SARS-CoV-2 vaccine, either BNT162b2 or mRNA-1273. The library relied on the immunoSEQ multiplex PCR assay. This is the immuneACCESS table as TCRdb keeps it, with only in-frame sequences that have V and J called. A part of the clones is gone; compared with another copy, unresolved V genes explain less than half, and the rest is unexplained. A total of 50,000 to 70,000 clones appear in this sample, roughly 80% of them only once. The top ten clonotypes cover 2.4% of the sample. These receptors' antigens are unknown. Sample: CD4+ T cells from PBMCs cultured without peptide, taken after COVID-19 vaccination. The source of these receptors is a human donor who received a COVID-19 vaccine.

The rearrangement links TRBV3-1 (or the pseudogene TRBV3-2) to TRBJ1-2, with 12 bases identical to TRBD1. CDR1 and CDR2 from the germline V gene are LGHDT and YNNKEL (reference sequence). The CDR3 is 16 amino acids. V lost 3 bases and J lost 4; bases outside the gene matches: 6. CDR3 region: CASSQGQGARGYGYTF. The CDR3 nucleotides are TGTGCCAGCAGCCAGGGACAGGGGGCGCGCGGCTATGGCTACACCTTC.

The rearrangement links TRBV6-5 to TRBJ1-6; D is undetermined. Trimming stripped 2 bases from V and 7 bases from J, with 15 bases between. The CDR3 totals 16 residues. Germline V lookup: CDR1 MNHEY, CDR2 SVGAGI. CDR3 residues: CASSYQYTGTNSPLHF. The CDR3, as DNA: TGTGCCAGCAGTTACCAGTATACGGGAACGAATTCACCCCTCCACTTT.

The chain has TRBV5-6 and TRBJ2-4, with D perhaps matching TRBD1 (5 bases). With 3 bases removed from V and 11 bases from J, the gap between germline ends came to 9 bases. This CDR3 has 11 residues. Germline V gene data show CDR1 as SGHDT and CDR2 as YYEEEE. CDR3 nucleotide sequence: TGTGCCAGCAGCTCGTTACAGGTTCAGTACTTC. It translates to CASSSLQVQYF.

This sequence joins TRBV4-3 and TRBJ1-2; no clear D. The CDR3 consists of 14 residues. V was trimmed by 4 bases and J by 6 bases, leaving 15 bases between them. The germline CDR1 and CDR2 sequences are LGHNA and YSLEER. CDR3 nucleotides: TGCGCCAGCAGCCCGCGGCATGGTTTGGATGGCTACACCTTC. Encoded protein: CASSPRHGLDGYTF.

The chain links TRBV6-5 to TRBJ1-1; no clear D gene. The germline V gene has CDR1 MNHEY and CDR2 SVGAGI. V lost 0 bases and J lost 0, with 8 bases in between. The CDR3 sequence is 15 residues long. Here the CDR3 DNA reads TGTGCCAGCAGTTACTCGTGGCAGTTGAACACTGAAGCTTTCTTT. Its translation: CASSYSWQLNTEAFF.

The gene calls are TRBV19 and TRBJ1-5, with 11 bases fitting TRBD1. Germline CDR1 and CDR2: LNHDA and SQIVND (reference sequence). The CDR3 length is 16 residues. Unmatched junction bases numbered 0, after V lost 1 base and J lost 1 base. In DNA, the CDR3 is TGTGCCAGTAGTATAGGGGACAGGGGGAGCAATCAGCCCCAGCATTTT. This sequence encodes CASSIGDRGSNQPQHF.

The V gene is TRBV11-2, the J gene TRBJ2-2, with no clear D. With 0 bases removed from V and 1 base from J, the gap between germline ends came to 9 bases. CDR3 length: 16 residues. Looked up from germline, CDR1 is SGHAT and CDR2 is FQNNGV. The CDR3 protein is CASSLEFRLNTGELFF. For the CDR3, the DNA is TGTGCCAGCAGCTTAGAGTTCAGGTTGAACACCGGGGAGCTGTTTTTT.

The J gene is TRBJ2-3, the V gene TRBV4-3, with 9 bases aligning to TRBD2. The CDR3 is made up of 16 amino acids. CDR1 is LGHNA, CDR2 YSLEER, per germline. Unmatched junction bases numbered 4, after V lost 1 base and J lost 2 bases. The CDR3 reads CASSQVSGGPTDTQYF. DNA of the CDR3: TGCGCCAGCAGCCAAGTGAGCGGGGGGCCCACAGATACGCAGTATTTT.

This rearrangement joins TRBV5-4 to TRBJ1-4; TRBD1 matches at 7 bases. This CDR3 region has 15 residues. The trim removed 4 bases at V and 3 bases at J, leaving 6 bases unmatched. Germline lookup yields CDR1 SGHNT and CDR2 YYREEE (reference sequence). The CDR3 loop is CASSRLGTANEKLFF. For the CDR3, the DNA is TGTGCCAGCAGCCGGTTAGGGACAGCTAATGAAAAACTGTTTTTT. Full variable domain (missing parts from reference TRBV5-4 and TRBJ1-4): ETGVTQSPTHLIKTRGQQVTLRCSSQSGHNTVSWYQQALGQGPQFIFQYYREEENGRGNFPPRFSGLQFPNYSSELNVNALELDDSALYLCASSRLGTANEKLFFGSGTQLSVL.

V is TRBV28 and J is TRBJ1-5; possibly TRBD1 for D (5 bases). This CDR3 region has 13 residues. Germline CDR1 and CDR2: MDHEN and SYDVKM. Trimming cost V 10 bases and J 7 bases, with 17 bases left between them. The CDR3 here is CATRGALRQPQHF. CDR3 DNA sequence: TGTGCCACCCGAGGGGCCCTTAGGCAGCCCCAGCATTTT.

The genes are TRBV28 and TRBJ2-7; TRBD1 matches at 8 bases. The V gene's germline CDR1 is MDHEN and CDR2 SYDVKM. The CDR3 is 13 amino acids. After removal of 7 bases from V and 4 bases from J, the junction contained 6 bases not matched to a gene. The CDR3 nucleotides read TGTGCCAGCAACCTGGGACAGGTATACGAGCAGTACGTC. This gives the protein CASNLGQVYEQYV.

This clone has only a few counts. The chain links TRBV7-9 to TRBJ2-5, with D maybe TRBD1 (5 bases). Germline loops: CDR1 SEHNR, CDR2 FQNEAQ (reference sequence). The CDR3 sequence is 13 residues long. The V and J ends lost 3 bases and 5 bases respectively, with 10 bases between them. CDR3: CASSFLGPETQYF. CDR3 nucleotides: TGTGCCAGCAGCTTTCTGGGGCCCGAGACCCAGTACTTC.

The chain carries TRBV7-9 and TRBJ2-6, with unresolved D. The CDR3 extends over 15 amino acids. Germline CDR1 reads SEHNR; CDR2 reads FQNEAQ (reference sequence). Trimming took off 7 bases at V and 0 bases at J, with 10 bases between the two ends. CDR3 residues: CASNEILSGANVLTF. CDR3 nucleotides: TGTGCCAGCAATGAGATACTCTCTGGGGCCAACGTCCTGACTTTC. The complete variable domain, with remaining parts taken from reference TRBV7-9 and TRBJ2-6, reads DTGVSQNPRHKITKRGQNVTFRCDPISEHNRLYWYRQTLGQGPEFLTYFQNEAQLEKSRLLSDRFSAERPKGSFSTLEIQRTEQGDSAMYLCASNEILSGANVLTFGAGSRLTVL.

V and J are TRBV5-1 and TRBJ2-3; D possibly corresponds to TRBD2 (6 bases). This CDR3 comprises 16 residues. The germline V gene has CDR1 SGHRS and CDR2 YFSETQ. Between the trimmed V and J ends, which lost 2 bases and 1 base, there was a span of 14 bases. The CDR3 DNA reads TGCGCCAGCAGCTTAGGTCCCGGCGGGGGCACAGATACGCAGTATTTT. Translated: CASSLGPGGGTDTQYF.

V usage is TRBV7-2 and J usage is TRBJ2-3; unclear D gene. The CDR3 loop spans 15 amino acids. With 4 bases removed from V and 0 bases from J, the gap between germline ends came to 11 bases. Germline V CDR1 and CDR2: SGHTA, FQGNSA. CDR3 nucleotide sequence: TGTGCCAGCAGCTCCGTGGGAACTAGCACAGATACGCAGTATTTT. This codes for CASSSVGTSTDTQYF.

V is TRBV2 and J is TRBJ1-5; possibly TRBD1 for D (5 bases). CDR1 is SNHLY, CDR2 FYNNEI, per germline. V was trimmed by 3 bases and J by 3 bases, leaving 9 bases between them. CDR3 length: 14 amino acids. CDR3 protein: CASSDRGYNQPQHF. CDR3 in DNA: TGTGCCAGCAGTGATAGGGGTTACAATCAGCCCCAGCATTTT.

V and J are TRBV20-1 and TRBJ1-2, with TRBD1 matching over 7 bases. This CDR3 has 12 residues. V shed 5 bases and J 7 bases; nucleotides not matched to a gene: 7. The germline CDR1 and CDR2 sequences are DFQATT and SNEGSKA (reference sequence). The CDR3 reads CSAGDREGGYTF. The CDR3 bases are TGCAGTGCTGGTGACAGGGAGGGTGGCTACACCTTC.

The chain recombines TRBV28 with TRBJ2-2; no clear D gene. From germline, CDR1 is MDHEN and CDR2 SYDVKM. The CDR3 consists of 15 residues. The ends were cut back, 4 bases at V and 1 base at J, with 10 bases in the middle. The CDR3 DNA follows: TGTGCCAGCAGTTCACGTCCCGGGAACACCGGGGAGCTGTTTTTT. This codes for CASSSRPGNTGELFF.

The chain couples TRBV9 to TRBJ2-5, with TRBD1 matching over 9 bases. The CDR3 loop spans 15 amino acids. Germline CDR1 SGDLS, CDR2 YYNGEE. The J segment lost 4 bases and the V segment lost 1 base, leaving 5 bases of the junction unmatched. Written as DNA, the CDR3 is TGTGCCAGCAGCGTAACTCCGACAGGGGGAGAGACCCAGTACTTC. Translated, it gives CASSVTPTGGETQYF.

This chain uses TRBV29-1 with TRBJ1-1; no reliable D call. This CDR3 is built from 12 residues. Germline CDR1 and CDR2: SQVTM and ANQGSEA. Trimming took off 6 bases at V and 5 bases at J, with 13 bases between the two ends. Written as DNA, the CDR3 is TGCAGCGTCGTTCAGCGAGGTACTGAAGCTTTCTTT. Translation: CSVVQRGTEAFF.

This rearrangement joins TRBV18 to TRBJ2-1; the D gene is possibly TRBD1 (6 bases). The germline V gene encodes CDR1 KGHSH and CDR2 LQKENI. V lost 3 bases and J 1 base, leaving 13 bases between the germline ends. The length of the CDR3 is 16 residues. DNA for the CDR3: TGTGCCAGCTCACCGAGAAGGGGGTCTTCCTACAATGAGCAGTTCTTC. It yields the protein CASSPRRGSSYNEQFF.

The chain employs TRBV28 and TRBJ1-1, with TRBD1 matching 10 bases. This CDR3 has 17 residues. J was trimmed by 1 base and V by 0 bases; bases with no gene match: 5. Germline V gene sequence: CDR1 MDHEN, CDR2 SYDVKM. The CDR3 loop reads CASSLWDRGASNTEAFF. CDR3 bases: TGTGCCAGCAGTTTATGGGACAGGGGGGCATCGAACACTGAAGCTTTCTTT.

The CDR3 region is CASSPSGTGTTEAFF. As DNA, the CDR3 is TGCGCCAGCAGCCCATCGGGAACGGGTACCACTGAAGCTTTCTTT. This chain joins TRBV5-1 and TRBJ1-1; D is ambiguous. Germline lookup yields CDR1 SGHRS and CDR2 YFSETQ. This CDR3 has 15 amino acids. V was clipped by 4 bases and J by 4 bases, with 17 bases between them.

This clone was observed once. V gene TRBV6-5 combines with J gene TRBJ2-7; 9 bases are a match to TRBD1. CDR1 and CDR2 (germline): MNHEY, SVGAGI. CDR3 size: 15 residues. With 6 bases clipped from V and 5 bases from J, the junction kept 11 bases outside the gene matches. The CDR3 nucleotides are TGTGCCAGCAGACGGGGACAGGGAGGCACCAACGAGCAGTACGTC. This encodes CASRRGQGGTNEQYV.

The chain has TRBV21-1 and TRBJ2-2; the D call in the table, TRBD2, was not verified against the DNA. TRBV21-1 is reported as a pseudogene. The CDR3 length is 19 residues. Here the CDR3 reads CASSNTPRVLARSTGELFF. CDR3 DNA sequence: TGTGCCAGCAGCAATACCCCTCGTGTTTTGGCTCGGAGCACCGGGGAGCTGTTTTTT.

The V call is TRBV2, the J call TRBJ1-6, with 7 bases matching TRBD1. The length of the CDR3 is 14 residues. V trimming: 4 bases; J trimming: 9 bases; junction bases outside the gene matches: 6. The germline CDR1 and CDR2 sequences are SNHLY and FYNNEI. CDR3 residues: CASSVTRQGSPLHF. As DNA, the CDR3 is TGTGCCAGCAGTGTCACCCGACAGGGTTCACCCCTCCACTTT. The complete variable domain, with remaining parts taken from reference TRBV2 and TRBJ1-6, reads EPEVTQTPSHQVTQMGQEVILRCVPISNHLYFYWYRQILGQKVEFLVSFYNNEISEKSEIFDDQFSVERPDGSNFTLKIRSTKLEDSAMYFCASSVTRQGSPLHFGNGTRLTVT.

V gene TRBV24-1 combines with J gene TRBJ2-5, with 11 bases that match TRBD2. This CDR3 spans 17 amino acids. Per germline, CDR1 KGHDR and CDR2 SFDVKD. V lost 2 bases to trimming and J lost 1 base; unmatched junction nucleotides: 5. CDR3 region: CATSDWGSGGGQETQYF. In DNA form, the CDR3 reads TGTGCCACCAGTGATTGGGGTAGCGGGGGGGGCCAAGAGACCCAGTACTTC.